The clone carrying this T cell receptor (beta chain) showed up just a few times. These data are taken from a study of T cell repertoires in aging, cancer and after chemotherapy. The CDR3 contains 14 residues. Trimming took 7 bases from V and 2 from J, leaving 15 bases between them. Germline lookup yields CDR1 MDHEN and CDR2 SYDVKM. Multiplex touch-down PCR with TRB-A/B primers amplified rearranged V-D-J TRB sequences. One entry per CDR3 protein, called by TCRdb with MiXCR from the multiplex PCR reads. The sample records fewer than 2,500 distinct CDR3 sequences, roughly 25% being singletons. Amplification of TCR beta used genomic DNA extracted from peripheral blood.

The chain uses TRBV28 and TRBJ2-7; D possibly corresponds to TRBD2 (6 bases). What was sequenced was blood. The receptor was derived from a human donor with a solid tumor. DNA of the CDR3: TGTGCCAGCATTGAACGGGGGAGGACCTACGAGCAGTACTTC. As protein: CASIERGRTYEQYF.